The 16 T cell receptor beta chains reported below all come from one sample, sequenced in a study of blood T cell repertoires in COVID-19. Repertoires were generated with immunoSEQ multiplex PCR, while TCRdb's copy carries only in-frame clones and drops some. Here the sample spans around 250,000 clones, roughly nine tenths being singletons. Sequencing was done on a sample of peripheral blood. These receptors all stem from a man between 60 and 75 years old with acute or convalescent COVID-19.

V and J are TRBV15 and TRBJ2-1; TRBD2 matches 11 bases. Per the germline V gene, CDR1 is LNHNV and CDR2 is YYDKDF (reference sequence). The CDR3 runs to 22 residues. V shed 0 bases, J shed 2 bases, and the junction held 18 bases outside the gene matches. The DNA of the CDR3 is TGTGCCACCAGCAGAGACAGAAGTACTAGCGGGAGTGAGCATGGGACCTACAATGAGCAGTTCTTC. Protein: CATSRDRSTSGSEHGTYNEQFF.

The count of this clone is one. The chain combines TRBV2 with TRBJ1-6, with D hard to call. This CDR3 is 12 amino acids long. The V end lost 7 bases, the J end lost 6 bases, and 7 bases lay between the germline ends. The germline V gene has CDR1 SNHLY and CDR2 FYNNEI. The CDR3 DNA reads TGTGCCAGCACCACGGGTAATTCACCCCTCCACTTT. Its translation is CASTTGNSPLHF. The full variable domain, completed using reference TRBV2 and TRBJ1-6, is EPEVTQTPSHQVTQMGQEVILRCVPISNHLYFYWYRQILGQKVEFLVSFYNNEISEKSEIFDDQFSVERPDGSNFTLKIRSTKLEDSAMYFCASTTGNSPLHFGNGTRLTVT.

The chain links TRBV27 to TRBJ2-3; 7 bases agree with TRBD1. The J segment lost 0 bases and the V segment lost 3 bases, leaving 3 bases of the junction unmatched. CDR1 and CDR2 (germline): MNHEY, SMNVEV (reference sequence). CDR3 length equals 15 residues. The CDR3 nucleotides are TGTGCCAGCAGTTTTGTGGGACAGAGCACAGATACGCAGTATTTT. As protein: CASSFVGQSTDTQYF.

This clone was recorded only once. This rearrangement joins TRBV24-1 to TRBJ1-2; D perhaps matches TRBD1 (6 bases). The CDR3 runs to 13 residues. CDR1 and CDR2 (germline): KGHDR, SFDVKD. Trimming pared 3 bases from V and 7 bases from J, leaving 11 bases between. CDR3 protein: CATSDPQGFGYTF. DNA of the CDR3: TGTGCCACCAGTGATCCCCAGGGGTTTGGCTACACCTTC.

This chain uses TRBV5-4 with TRBJ2-7, with TRBD2 matching over 10 bases. Trimming took 0 bases from V and 6 from J; bases not matched to a gene: 6. The CDR3 runs to 15 residues. Germline assignment: CDR1 SGHNT and CDR2 YYREEE (reference sequence). As DNA, the CDR3 is TGTGCCAGCAGCTTGGGGGGGGGACTAGCGATCGAGCAGTACTTC. Translating it yields CASSLGGGLAIEQYF.

The CDR3 DNA follows: TGTGCCAGCAGTGAAGGCGGGAGCTCCTACGAGCAGTACTTC. This sequence encodes CASSEGGSSYEQYF. V usage is TRBV6-1 and J usage is TRBJ2-7; 7 nucleotides agree with TRBD2. CDR3 size: 14 residues. Trimming removed 1 base from V and 0 bases from J; junction bases left unmatched: 0. CDR1 and CDR2 (germline): MNHNS, SASEGT.

V gene TRBV7-2 combines with J gene TRBJ1-2; D is undetermined. The V gene's germline CDR1 is SGHTA and CDR2 FQGNSA. The CDR3 totals 12 residues. V lost 5 bases and J lost 4, with 8 bases in between. CDR3 coding DNA: TGTGCCAGCAGCATGGACTCCTATGGCTACACCTTC. This codes for CASSMDSYGYTF.

V is TRBV28 and J is TRBJ1-5; 9 bases fit TRBD1. J was trimmed by 8 bases and V by 8 bases; bases with no gene match: 7. CDR3 size: 13 residues. Germline V lookup: CDR1 MDHEN, CDR2 SYDVKM. This chain's CDR3 is CASLTGGGKPQHF. The DNA for the CDR3 is TGTGCCAGCCTCACAGGGGGCGGGAAGCCCCAGCATTTT. The full variable domain, its missing parts supplied by reference TRBV28 and TRBJ1-5, is DVKVTQSSRYLVKRTGEKVFLECVQDMDHENMFWYRQDPGLGLRLIYFSYDVKMKEKGDIPEGYSVSREKKERFSLILESASTNQTSMYLCASLTGGGKPQHFGDGTRLSIL.

This chain uses TRBV9 with TRBJ1-4; TRBD1 matches 9 bases. The CDR3 is made up of 15 amino acids. V shed 3 bases and J 4 bases; nucleotides not matched to a gene: 4. CDR1 SGDLS and CDR2 YYNGEE come from the germline V gene. This CDR3 reads CASSGTGALNEKLFF. The DNA for the CDR3 is TGTGCCAGCAGCGGGACAGGGGCTCTTAATGAAAAACTGTTTTTT.

This clone appeared a few times. This chain connects TRBV6-5 to TRBJ1-2; D gene unclear. The CDR3 has 14 amino acids. Germline CDR1 and CDR2: MNHEY and SVGAGI. V shed 5 bases and J shed 3 bases, with 13 bases lying between them. The CDR3 loop is CASSTTAGDYGYTF. CDR3 nucleotides: TGTGCCAGCAGTACAACGGCCGGGGACTATGGCTACACCTTC.

The CDR3 bases are TGTGCCAGCAGCCGCGGAGGTCAGGATACGCAGTATTTT. Protein product: CASSRGGQDTQYF. This chain links TRBV4-2 with TRBJ2-3; D is perhaps TRBD2 (5 bases). Germline CDR1 is LGHNA and CDR2 is YNFKEQ. V was shortened by 4 bases and J by 6 bases, with 11 bases between the two germline ends. The CDR3 loop spans 13 amino acids.

The V gene is TRBV5-4, the J gene TRBJ2-2, with no clear D. CDR1 and CDR2 from the germline V gene are SGHNT and YYREEE (reference sequence). V was shortened by 0 bases and J by 8 bases, with 14 bases between the two germline ends. The CDR3 contains 15 residues. The CDR3 here is CASSLGNREVGELFF. CDR3 coding DNA: TGTGCCAGCAGCTTGGGGAACAGAGAAGTTGGGGAGCTGTTTTTT.

The J gene is TRBJ2-1, the V gene TRBV13; D not certain. The CDR3 has 14 amino acids. Germline CDR1 and CDR2: PRHDT and FYEKMQ (reference sequence). V lost 1 base to trimming and J lost 2 bases, with 6 bases between them. CDR3 in DNA: TGTGCCAGCAGCTTAGACAGAACCTACAATGAGCAGTTCTTC. It is translated as CASSLDRTYNEQFF.

V is TRBV10-3 and J is TRBJ2-1; TRBD2 matches 9 bases. Germline values: CDR1 ENHRY, CDR2 SYGVKD. CDR3 length: 17 residues. With V trimmed by 2 bases and J by 7 bases, 12 bases remained unmatched. The CDR3 is CAISEEISGSFKNEQFF. CDR3 nucleotide sequence: TGTGCCATCAGTGAGGAAATTAGCGGGAGTTTTAAGAATGAGCAGTTCTTC.

The gene calls are TRBV9 and TRBJ1-1; no clear D. The CDR3 sequence is 16 residues long. V dropped 0 bases and J dropped 2 bases, with 14 bases sitting between them. Germline assignment: CDR1 SGDLS and CDR2 YYNGEE. CDR3 DNA: TGTGCCAGCAGCGTAGGATCCGGGGAAGTCAACACTGAAGCTTTCTTT. The encoded protein is CASSVGSGEVNTEAFF.

Worth noting for this clone: The same CDR3 is also encoded by other DNA sequences in this sample. The gene calls are TRBV18 and TRBJ1-2; D gene uncertain. The CDR3 is 14 residues long. The V end lost 2 bases, the J end lost 0 bases, and 7 bases lay between the germline ends. From germline, CDR1 is KGHSH and CDR2 LQKENI. The CDR3 region has the DNA TGTGCCAGCTCACCAGCCGGGACTAACTATGGCTACACCTTC. Translating it yields CASSPAGTNYGYTF. Combining the CDR3 with reference TRBV18 and TRBJ1-2 gives the whole variable domain NAGVMQNPRHLVRRRGQEARLRCSPMKGHSHVYWYRQLPEEGLKFMVYLQKENIIDESGMPKERFSAEFPKEGPSILRIQQVVRGDSAAYFCASSPAGTNYGYTFGSGTRLTVV.